Described below is a single T cell receptor beta chain sequence and its context. This specimen comes from a study of blood T cell repertoires in COVID-19. Authors' methods: Nucleated cell number was recorded as an estimate derived from reference gene primer amplification. Assay used: immunoSEQ multiplex PCR; TCRdb lists only in-frame clones, some missing. The D gene and trimming were derived from the DNA, and the V and J assignments and clone size from that table. Of 200,000 to 250,000 clones in the sample, roughly 80% were seen once. Germline lookup yields CDR1 LNHDA and CDR2 SQIVND (reference sequence). The CDR3 spans 13 residues. Trimming removed 2 bases at V and 4 bases at J, with 8 bases between.

V is TRBV19 and J is TRBJ2-5; D remains unclear. The receptor's source is a woman of 80 years or more with acute or convalescent COVID-19. Sequencing was performed on peripheral blood. The CDR3 region has the DNA TGTGCCAGTAGTATAATCTACCGAGAGACCCAGTACTTC. It codes for CASSIIYRETQYF.